The 10 T cell receptor beta chains given below trace back to one sample, sequenced in a study of blood T cell repertoires in COVID-19. Sequencing was performed with immunoSEQ multiplex PCR; in TCRdb, only in-frame clones are kept and a portion is missing. The table lists about 98,000 clones, around 90% of them singletons, with approximately 2.9% in the top ten. Sequencing used peripheral blood. The receptors come from a man aged 45-65 years with active or convalescent COVID-19.

The rearrangement uses TRBV6-5 and TRBJ2-3; 8 nucleotides align to TRBD2. V gave up 3 bases and J gave up 2 bases; unmatched junction bases: 4. Germline V CDR1 and CDR2: MNHEY, SVGAGI. The CDR3 has 15 residues. The CDR3 DNA reads as TGTGCCAGCAGTTATCGCGGGGGGCACACAGATACGCAGTATTTT. This encodes CASSYRGGHTDTQYF.

This chain links TRBV2 with TRBJ2-3, with 11 bases aligning to TRBD2. The trim removed 2 bases at V and 0 bases at J, leaving 4 bases unmatched. The CDR3 has 17 residues. CDR1 and CDR2 (germline): SNHLY, FYNNEI. CDR3 residues: CASSESSGGLSTDTQYF. The CDR3 DNA follows: TGTGCCAGCAGTGAATCTAGCGGGGGGCTTAGCACAGATACGCAGTATTTT. Full variable domain (rest looked up from reference TRBV2 and TRBJ2-3): EPEVTQTPSHQVTQMGQEVILRCVPISNHLYFYWYRQILGQKVEFLVSFYNNEISEKSEIFDDQFSVERPDGSNFTLKIRSTKLEDSAMYFCASSESSGGLSTDTQYFGPGTRLTVL.

J is TRBJ2-1 and V is TRBV11-1, with TRBD1 matching over 7 bases. The V and J ends lost 1 base and 3 bases, in that order; junction bases with no gene match: 3. Germline values: CDR1 SGHAT, CDR2 FQDESV (reference sequence). The CDR3 sequence is 15 residues long. The CDR3 nucleotides read TGTGCCAGCAGCTTAGGGGGACAGAGCTACAATGAGCAGTTCTTC. This gives the protein CASSLGGQSYNEQFF.

V and J are TRBV6-1 and TRBJ2-2; weak D call: TRBD1 (5 bases). There are 13 residues in the CDR3. With 3 bases removed from V and 7 bases from J, the gap between germline ends came to 9 bases. Per germline, CDR1 MNHNS and CDR2 SASEGT. CDR3 DNA sequence: TGTGCCAGCAGTGACACAGGTCTCGGGGAGCTGTTTTTT. Protein: CASSDTGLGELFF.

The V call is TRBV6-1, the J call TRBJ2-6, with D possibly TRBD2 on 5 matching bases. The germline CDR1 and CDR2 sequences are MNHNS and SASEGT. Trimming removed 2 bases from V and 0 bases from J, with 11 bases in between. The CDR3 sequence is 17 residues long. CDR3 region: CASSESLGSSGANVLTF. In nucleotides, the CDR3 is TGTGCCAGCAGTGAATCTTTGGGGAGCTCTGGGGCCAACGTCCTGACTTTC.

The chain combines TRBV18 with TRBJ2-7, with TRBD1 as a possible D gene (6 bases). CDR3 length: 14 amino acids. V dropped 4 bases and J dropped 2 bases, with 12 bases sitting between them. Germline V CDR1 and CDR2: KGHSH, LQKENI. The CDR3 region is CASSQGDKPYEQYF. The CDR3 nucleotides read TGTGCCAGCTCACAGGGGGACAAGCCCTACGAGCAGTACTTC.

The chain joins TRBV7-9 to TRBJ2-7, with 8 bases matching TRBD1. Trimming at V came to 0 bases and at J to 6 bases, leaving 1 base not matched to a gene. This CDR3 comprises 13 residues. Germline V gene sequence: CDR1 SEHNR, CDR2 FQNEAQ (reference sequence). CDR3 in DNA: TGTGCCAGCAGCTTAGCTGGACAGGGCGAGCAGTACTTC. Its protein is CASSLAGQGEQYF.

The rearrangement joins TRBV28 to TRBJ1-2; perhaps TRBD1 as D (5 bases). In germline, CDR1 is MDHEN, CDR2 SYDVKM. The CDR3 is 12 amino acids. V gave up 5 bases and J gave up 8 bases, with 12 bases separating them. Written as DNA, the CDR3 is TGTGCCAGCAGTCTCCAGGGTTTCGGCTACACCTTC. It encodes CASSLQGFGYTF.

J is TRBJ1-2 and V is TRBV5-8; the D is unclear. CDR3 length equals 14 residues. V dropped 4 bases and J dropped 1 base, with 11 bases sitting between them. CDR1 SGHTS and CDR2 YDEGEE come from the germline V gene. The CDR3 sequence: CASSRIGINYGYTF. CDR3 DNA: TGTGCCAGCAGCCGGATCGGGATTAACTATGGCTACACCTTC.

This clone occurred once. An end of the junction differs from the germline gene, which may be a read error. V is TRBV24-1 and J is TRBJ1-5; D is undetermined. The CDR3 totals 19 residues. Looked up from germline, CDR1 is KGHDR and CDR2 is SFDVKD. In nucleotides, the CDR3 is TGTGCCACCAGTGACGATTTTAAGGACTCCACGCGAAGCAATCAGTCCCAGCATTTT. Protein sequence: CATSDDFKDSTRSNQSQHF.